Included here is one T cell receptor (beta chain) sequence, with context. As yet, its antigen is unknown. This CDR3 is 13 amino acids long. The V and J ends lost 1 base and 6 bases respectively, with 10 bases between them. Per germline, CDR1 SGHDN and CDR2 FVKESK. Researchers ran the PCR with 60 Vbeta and 13 Jbeta primers. The data were produced by immunoSEQ multiplex PCR, yet TCRdb's version contains in-frame clones alone and is incomplete. Seen in this sample are under 150,000 clones; the ten most common clones hold roughly 2.6%. The data stem from a study of cytomegalovirus exposure and HLA in healthy donors. Study-level findings and limits: The study carried out a later analysis of TCR beta sequences. It associated some 17,000 of them with specific HLA alleles at a false discovery rate of 0.05.

The specimen was PBMCs. The gene calls are TRBV14 and TRBJ2-7; D is unclear. This receptor was obtained from a man aged 40-49 years in good health and CMV-seronegative. As DNA, the CDR3 is TGTGCCAGCAGCCAAGGGCTGGAGAGCGAGCAGTACTTC. This encodes CASSQGLESEQYF.